These 25 T cell receptor beta chains were all obtained from the same sample, sequenced in a study of OX40 agonist ivuxolimab in advanced cancers. The table came from immunoSEQ multiplex PCR; TCRdb's copy has only in-frame clones and leaves some out. The table has tens of thousands of clones, around 90% seen once. The sample in question was CD4+ or CD8+ T cells sorted from blood, obtained in a trial of the OX40 agonist ivuxolimab. Source of these receptors: an adult with an advanced solid tumor such as melanoma, head and neck, liver or kidney cancer.

The gene calls are TRBV30 and TRBJ2-1; TRBD1 might be the D (6 bases). Germline lookup yields CDR1 GTSNPN and CDR2 SVGIG (reference sequence). V was shortened by 2 bases and J by 10 bases, with 9 bases between the two germline ends. CDR3 size: 11 residues. The CDR3 region has the DNA TGTGCCTGGAGTACCGGGACAGAGCAGTTCTTC. Translated: CAWSTGTEQFF.

The CDR3 sequence is CASSSLGTGGNEQFF. CDR3 DNA sequence: TGTGCCAGCAGCTCGCTAGGGACAGGGGGTAATGAGCAGTTCTTC. V usage is TRBV7-9 and J usage is TRBJ2-1, with 11 positions matching TRBD1. With V trimmed by 4 bases and J by 7 bases, 6 bases remained unmatched. Germline V gene lookup returns CDR1 SEHNR and CDR2 FQNEAQ (reference sequence). The CDR3 has 15 residues.

J is TRBJ2-7 and V is TRBV6-6; unclear D gene. This CDR3 is 13 amino acids long. Germline CDR1 MNHNY, CDR2 SVGAGI (reference sequence). The V end was cut by 2 bases, the J end by 2 bases, with 7 bases between. The CDR3 region is CASSYTQTYEQYF. DNA for the CDR3: TGTGCCAGCAGTTACACGCAGACCTACGAGCAGTACTTC.

The gene calls are TRBV7-9 and TRBJ2-7; D tentatively fits TRBD1 or TRBD2 (5 bases each). Per the germline V gene, CDR1 is SEHNR and CDR2 is FQNEAQ (reference sequence). The CDR3 contains 14 residues. V was clipped by 5 bases and J by 3 bases, with 14 bases between them. This CDR3 reads CASSEGYSDYEQYF. The CDR3 nucleotides read TGTGCCAGCAGCGAGGGGTACTCGGACTACGAGCAGTACTTC.

The chain links TRBV13 to TRBJ1-1; no clear D. The CDR3 runs 13 residues. Germline V gene lookup returns CDR1 PRHDT and CDR2 FYEKMQ (reference sequence). V was pared by 6 bases and J by 6 bases, with 14 bases between. CDR3 region: CASRVNPTAEAFF. The CDR3 DNA reads TGTGCCAGCAGGGTAAACCCGACGGCTGAAGCTTTCTTT. The full variable domain, rest sourced from reference TRBV13 and TRBJ1-1, is AAGVIQSPRHLIKEKRETATLKCYPIPRHDTVYWYQQGPGQDPQFLISFYEKMQSDKGSIPDRFSAQQFSDYHSELNMSSLELGDSALYFCASRVNPTAEAFFGQGTRLTVV.

The chain uses TRBV6-6 and TRBJ2-2, with D unclear. Trimming removed 5 bases at V and 0 bases at J, with 10 bases between. CDR1 MNHNY and CDR2 SVGAGI come from the germline V gene (reference sequence). The CDR3 extends over 15 amino acids. The CDR3 spells CASSRTYANTGELFF. For the CDR3, the DNA is TGTGCCAGCAGTCGGACGTACGCGAACACCGGGGAGCTGTTTTTT.

The rearrangement uses TRBV6-1 and TRBJ2-1; 9 bases agree with TRBD1. J lost 3 bases, V lost 0 bases, and 3 bases had no gene match. The CDR3 sequence is 16 residues long. CDR1 is MNHNS and CDR2 is SASEGT in the germline V gene. CDR3 residues: CASSEAMGQGYNEQFF. In DNA, the CDR3 is TGTGCCAGCAGTGAAGCAATGGGACAGGGCTACAATGAGCAGTTCTTC.

CDR3 DNA sequence: TGTGCCAGTACGGATGAAAAACTGTTTTTT. Its protein is CASTDEKLFF. The V call is TRBV19, the J call TRBJ1-4; D gene unclear. CDR1 LNHDA and CDR2 SQIVND come from the germline V gene (reference sequence). The V end lost 7 bases, the J end lost 6 bases, and 3 bases lay between the germline ends. The CDR3 runs 10 residues.

The chain uses TRBV7-9 and TRBJ1-1; D call uncertain. Germline assignment: CDR1 SEHNR and CDR2 FQNEAQ (reference sequence). Trimming stripped 5 bases from V and 0 bases from J, with 10 bases between. The length of the CDR3 is 14 residues. The CDR3 DNA is TGTGCCAGCAGCGTAGGAAAGATGAACACTGAAGCTTTCTTT. Residues: CASSVGKMNTEAFF.

The chain employs TRBV11-3 and TRBJ2-7, with 8 bases matching TRBD2. The junction had 6 bases not matched to a gene; V was cut back by 5 bases and J by 0 bases. The CDR3 runs 15 residues. Germline assignment: CDR1 SGHNT and CDR2 YENEEA. This chain's CDR3 is CASSPGRGVSYEQYF. CDR3 nucleotide sequence: TGTGCCAGCAGCCCCGGGCGGGGGGTCTCCTACGAGCAGTACTTC.

The table lists this clone with a few counts. The chain recombines TRBV7-8 with TRBJ2-1; 10 bases are a match to TRBD2. This CDR3 comprises 16 residues. V gave up 2 bases and J gave up 8 bases; unmatched junction bases: 9. The germline gives CDR1 SGHVS, CDR2 FQNEAQ. The CDR3 DNA reads TGTGCCAGCAGCTTAAGGGGGACTAGCGACTTATATGAGCAGTTCTTC. Translation gives CASSLRGTSDLYEQFF. Full variable domain (missing parts from reference TRBV7-8 and TRBJ2-1): GAGVSQSPRYKVAKRGQDVALRCDPISGHVSLFWYQQALGQGPEFLTYFQNEAQLDKSGLPSDRFFAERPEGSVSTLKIQRTQQEDSAVYLCASSLRGTSDLYEQFFGPGTRLTVL.

This chain connects TRBV21-1 to TRBJ1-5; the table's D call, TRBD1, has no DNA check behind it. TRBV21-1 is shown as a pseudogene. The CDR3 covers 17 residues. In DNA form, the CDR3 reads TGTGCCAGCAGCAAAGGGGGCGACAGGGACGAGAATCAGCCCCAGCATTTT. Translating gives CASSKGGDRDENQPQHF.

The V and J genes are TRBV6-5 and TRBJ2-2; D is unresolved. Trimming took 2 bases from V and 0 from J, leaving 1 base between them. Germline V lookup: CDR1 MNHEY, CDR2 SVGAGI. This CDR3 has 13 amino acids. This CDR3 reads CASSYPNTGELFF. CDR3 in DNA: TGTGCCAGCAGTTACCCGAACACCGGGGAGCTGTTTTTT.

The genes are TRBV7-9 and TRBJ1-2; D gene uncertain. Germline V gene data show CDR1 as SEHNR and CDR2 as FQNEAQ (reference sequence). The CDR3 contains 13 residues. Trimming pared 5 bases from V and 4 bases from J, leaving 11 bases between. DNA of the CDR3: TGTGCCAGCAGCGGACCCTCTAGCTATGGCTACACCTTC. Its protein is CASSGPSSYGYTF.

V and J are TRBV7-8 and TRBJ2-5, with D perhaps matching TRBD1 (6 bases). Trimming pared 0 bases from V and 1 base from J, leaving 12 bases between. Germline CDR1 and CDR2: SGHVS and FQNEAQ. The length of the CDR3 is 16 residues. CDR3: CASSLALGAPQETQYF. CDR3 DNA: TGTGCCAGCAGCTTAGCGTTGGGGGCCCCCCAAGAGACCCAGTACTTC.

The V gene is TRBV6-1, the J gene TRBJ2-7; D tentatively reads TRBD1 or TRBD2 (5 bases each). There are 11 residues in the CDR3. Trimming left V 5 bases short and J 7 bases short, with 9 bases between. Germline values: CDR1 MNHNS, CDR2 SASEGT. In DNA, the CDR3 is TGTGCCAGCAGTTACGAGGGGGAGCAGTACTTC. Translated, it gives CASSYEGEQYF.

This sequence joins TRBV19 and TRBJ2-2, with a possible D match to TRBD1 (6 bases). The CDR3 has 13 residues. CDR1 LNHDA and CDR2 SQIVND come from the germline V gene (reference sequence). Trimming stripped 9 bases from V and 2 bases from J, with 10 bases between. As DNA, the CDR3 is TGTGCCAGCAGGGGCACAAACACCGGGGAGCTGTTTTTT. It translates to CASRGTNTGELFF. Looking up the rest from reference TRBV19 and TRBJ2-2 gives the full variable domain: DGGITQSPKYLFRKEGQNVTLSCEQNLNHDAMYWYRQDPGQGLRLIYYSQIVNDFQKGDIAEGYSVSREKKESFPLTVTSAQKNPTAFYLCASRGTNTGELFFGEGSRLTVL.

The rearrangement joins TRBV7-9 to TRBJ2-1; 12 nucleotides align to TRBD1. Germline V CDR1 and CDR2: SEHNR, FQNEAQ (reference sequence). CDR3 size: 16 residues. V was pared by 5 bases and J by 7 bases, with 9 bases of the junction left unmatched. The CDR3 here is CASSPAGDRGLNEQFF. CDR3 sequence (DNA): TGTGCCAGCAGCCCGGCCGGGGACAGGGGGCTTAATGAGCAGTTCTTC.

A single count supports this clone. The genes are TRBV15 and TRBJ1-6, with D possibly being TRBD1 (6 bases). Trimming removed 0 bases from V and 6 bases from J, with 12 bases in between. CDR3 length equals 16 residues. Germline V gene data show CDR1 as LNHNV and CDR2 as YYDKDF (reference sequence). CDR3 sequence reads: CATSRDFLQGNSPLHF. The CDR3 DNA follows: TGTGCCACCAGCAGAGATTTCCTACAGGGTAATTCACCCCTCCACTTT.

The chain joins TRBV7-9 to TRBJ2-3, with TRBD2 matching over 7 bases. The CDR3 totals 16 residues. V dropped 5 bases and J dropped 4; count of bases not matched to a gene: 12. In germline, CDR1 is SEHNR, CDR2 FQNEAQ (reference sequence). The CDR3 loop reads CASSKRASGEPDTQYF. CDR3 sequence (DNA): TGTGCCAGCAGCAAACGAGCTAGCGGCGAGCCAGATACGCAGTATTTT.

This clone was picked up a small number of times. V gene TRBV29-1 combines with J gene TRBJ1-1, with a possible D match to TRBD1 (6 bases). This CDR3 is built from 12 residues. Germline V gives CDR1 SQVTM, CDR2 ANQGSEA. V was clipped by 2 bases and J by 8 bases, with 12 bases between them. As DNA, the CDR3 is TGCAGCGTTGAACCCTTAACAGGGGAAGCTTTCTTT. Translated, it gives CSVEPLTGEAFF.

This chain connects TRBV25-1 to TRBJ2-1; 7 bases are shared with TRBD2. V lost 3 bases and J lost 3; bases outside the gene matches: 5. CDR3 length equals 15 residues. Germline-derived CDR1 and CDR2 are MGHDK and SYGVNS. The CDR3 coding sequence is TGTGCCAGCAGTGACCCGGGGGGATACTACAATGAGCAGTTCTTC. Translated: CASSDPGGYYNEQFF.

This chain connects TRBV7-2 to TRBJ2-3, with TRBD2 identical over 9 bases. Germline V gives CDR1 SGHTA, CDR2 FQGNSA. The CDR3 contains 16 residues. The junction had 10 bases not matched to a gene; V was cut back by 5 bases and J by 4 bases. This CDR3 reads CASSPMTSGRADTQYF. The DNA for the CDR3 is TGTGCCAGCAGCCCGATGACTAGCGGACGGGCAGATACGCAGTATTTT.

The V call is TRBV19, the J call TRBJ1-5, with TRBD1 as a possible D gene (5 bases). Trimming removed 3 bases at V and 1 base at J, with 7 bases between. This CDR3 contains 14 residues. Germline loops: CDR1 LNHDA, CDR2 SQIVND (reference sequence). In DNA form, the CDR3 reads TGTGCCAGTAGTATTTGGGACAGCAATCAGCCCCAGCATTTT. This codes for CASSIWDSNQPQHF.

V and J are TRBV7-9 and TRBJ1-2, with D uncertain. V lost 1 base and J 5 bases, leaving 14 bases between the germline ends. The germline V gene encodes CDR1 SEHNR and CDR2 FQNEAQ (reference sequence). The CDR3 sequence is 15 residues long. The CDR3 region has the DNA TGTGCCAGCAGCTTAGGTAGAGGGCCAGGATATGGCTACACCTTC. This encodes CASSLGRGPGYGYTF.